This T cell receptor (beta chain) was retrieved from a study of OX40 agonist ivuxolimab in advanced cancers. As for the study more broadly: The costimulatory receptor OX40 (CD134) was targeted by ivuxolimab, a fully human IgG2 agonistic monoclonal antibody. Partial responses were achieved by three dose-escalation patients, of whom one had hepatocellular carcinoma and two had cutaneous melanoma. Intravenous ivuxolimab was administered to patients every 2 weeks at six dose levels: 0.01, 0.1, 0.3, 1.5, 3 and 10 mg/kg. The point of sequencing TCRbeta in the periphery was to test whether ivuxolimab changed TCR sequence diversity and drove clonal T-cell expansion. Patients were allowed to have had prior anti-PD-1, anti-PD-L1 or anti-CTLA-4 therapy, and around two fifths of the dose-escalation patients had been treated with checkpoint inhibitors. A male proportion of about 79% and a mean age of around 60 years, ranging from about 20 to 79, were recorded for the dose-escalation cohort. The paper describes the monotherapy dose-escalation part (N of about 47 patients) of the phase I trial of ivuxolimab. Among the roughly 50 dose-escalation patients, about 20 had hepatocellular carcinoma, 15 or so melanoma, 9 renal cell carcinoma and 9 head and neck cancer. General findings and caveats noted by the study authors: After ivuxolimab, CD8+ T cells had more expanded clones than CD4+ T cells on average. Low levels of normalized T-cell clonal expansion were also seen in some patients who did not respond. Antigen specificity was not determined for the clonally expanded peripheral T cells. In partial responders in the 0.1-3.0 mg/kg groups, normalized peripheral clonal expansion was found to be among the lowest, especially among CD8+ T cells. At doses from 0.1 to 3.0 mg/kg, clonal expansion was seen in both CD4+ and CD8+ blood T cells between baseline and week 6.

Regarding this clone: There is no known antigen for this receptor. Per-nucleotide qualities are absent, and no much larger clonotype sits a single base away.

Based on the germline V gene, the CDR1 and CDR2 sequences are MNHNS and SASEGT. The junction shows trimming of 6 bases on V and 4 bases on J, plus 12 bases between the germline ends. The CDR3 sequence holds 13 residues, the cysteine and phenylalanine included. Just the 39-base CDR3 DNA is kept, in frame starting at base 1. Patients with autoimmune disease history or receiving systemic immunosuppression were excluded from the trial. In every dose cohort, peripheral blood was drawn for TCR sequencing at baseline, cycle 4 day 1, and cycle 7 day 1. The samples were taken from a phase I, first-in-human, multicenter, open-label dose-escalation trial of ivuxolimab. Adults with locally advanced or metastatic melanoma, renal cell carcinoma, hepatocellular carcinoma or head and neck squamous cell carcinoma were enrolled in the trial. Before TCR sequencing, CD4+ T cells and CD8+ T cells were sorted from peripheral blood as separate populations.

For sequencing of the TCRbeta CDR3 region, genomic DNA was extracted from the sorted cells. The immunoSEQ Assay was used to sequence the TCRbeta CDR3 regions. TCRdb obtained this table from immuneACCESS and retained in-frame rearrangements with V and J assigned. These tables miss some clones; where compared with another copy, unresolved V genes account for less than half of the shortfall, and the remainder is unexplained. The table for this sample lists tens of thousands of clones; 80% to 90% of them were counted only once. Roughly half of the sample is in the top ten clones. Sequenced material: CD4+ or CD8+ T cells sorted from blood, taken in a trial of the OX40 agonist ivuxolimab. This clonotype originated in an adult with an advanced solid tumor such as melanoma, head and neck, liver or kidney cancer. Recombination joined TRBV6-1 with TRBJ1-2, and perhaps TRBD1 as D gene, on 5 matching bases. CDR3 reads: CASSLGTFYGYTF. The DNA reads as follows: TGTGCCAGCAGCCTAGGGACGTTCTATGGCTACACCTTC.